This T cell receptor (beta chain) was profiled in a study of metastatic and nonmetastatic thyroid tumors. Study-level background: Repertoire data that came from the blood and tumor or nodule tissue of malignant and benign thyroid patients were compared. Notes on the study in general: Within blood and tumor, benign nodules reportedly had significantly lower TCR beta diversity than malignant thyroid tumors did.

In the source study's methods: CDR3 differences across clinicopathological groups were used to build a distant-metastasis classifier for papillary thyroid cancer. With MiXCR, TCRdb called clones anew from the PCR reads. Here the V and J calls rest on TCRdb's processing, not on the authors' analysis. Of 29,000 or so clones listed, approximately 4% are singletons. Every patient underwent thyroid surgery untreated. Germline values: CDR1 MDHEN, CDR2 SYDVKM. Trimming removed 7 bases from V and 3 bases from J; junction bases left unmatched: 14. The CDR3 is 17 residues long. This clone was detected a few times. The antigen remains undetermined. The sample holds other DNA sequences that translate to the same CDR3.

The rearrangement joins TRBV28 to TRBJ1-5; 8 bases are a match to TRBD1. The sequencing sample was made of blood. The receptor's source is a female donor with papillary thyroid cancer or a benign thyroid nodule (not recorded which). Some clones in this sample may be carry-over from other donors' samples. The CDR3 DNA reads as TGTGCCAGCAATTCTTCTCCTGGACAGGGAGACAATCAGCCCCAGCATTTT. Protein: CASNSSPGQGDNQPQHF.